This paragraph reports one TCR beta chain. Its cognate antigen is unknown. Germline V CDR1 and CDR2: MNHEY, SMNVEV (reference sequence). V was clipped by 2 bases and J by 5 bases, with 12 bases between them. This CDR3 spans 14 amino acids. Described time point: cycle 4 day 1 (C4D1), after more than five weeks of nivolumab. Each of the patients experienced relapse following autologous stem cell transplantation, and their brentuximab vedotin exposure differed. These data belong to a study of PD-1 blockade in classical Hodgkin lymphoma. Data came from immunoSEQ multiplex PCR; TCRdb stores just in-frame clones and leaves some out. The table lists tens of thousands of clones, around 90% of them singletons. General study points: Healthy donors were reported to have higher baseline TCR diversity than newly diagnosed patients.

The material was peripheral blood mononuclear cells (PBMCs), obtained before the fourth cycle of nivolumab. This chain links TRBV27 with TRBJ1-2; tentative D call: TRBD1 (6 bases). This sequence originates from a human donor with classical Hodgkin lymphoma. CDR3 protein: CASSLQGSRYGYTF. In DNA form, the CDR3 reads TGTGCCAGCAGTTTACAGGGGAGTCGTTATGGCTACACCTTC.